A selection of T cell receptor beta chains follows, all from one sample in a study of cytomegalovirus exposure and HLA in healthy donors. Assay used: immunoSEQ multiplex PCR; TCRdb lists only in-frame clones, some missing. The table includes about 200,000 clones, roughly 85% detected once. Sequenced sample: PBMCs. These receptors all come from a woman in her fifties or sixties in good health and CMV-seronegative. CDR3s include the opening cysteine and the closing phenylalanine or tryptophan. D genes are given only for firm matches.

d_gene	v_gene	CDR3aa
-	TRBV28	CASSQQGGGNQPQHF
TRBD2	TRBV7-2	CASSLGASGPNNEQFF
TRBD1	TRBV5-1	CASSLPTGAGDTQYF
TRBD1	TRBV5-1	CASSSQGPRYF
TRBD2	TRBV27	CASSFRGGIDNEQFF
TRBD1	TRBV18	CASSPGTGHNQPQHF
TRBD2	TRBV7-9	CASSLLGLATNEQFF
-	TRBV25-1	CASRLGDTQYF
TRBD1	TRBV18	CASSPRDRATEAFF
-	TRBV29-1	CSAIRGGSSYEQYF
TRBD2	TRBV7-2	CASSLGLATYNEQFF
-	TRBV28	CASSFASSYNEQFF
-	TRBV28	CASRQQGAYEQYF
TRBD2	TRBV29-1	CSVEGLAAYNEQFF
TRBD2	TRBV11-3	CASSLGDYSLPYNEQFF
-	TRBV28	CASSSPGHRHGYTF
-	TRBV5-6	CASSRGTLNTEAFF
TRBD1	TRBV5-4	CASSLVDRVSLSGANVLTF
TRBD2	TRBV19	CASSIFSGASGSSDTQYF
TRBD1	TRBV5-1	CASSQGTGGQYEQYF
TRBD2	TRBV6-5	CASSYSGLAGYNEQFF
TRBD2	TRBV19	CASSMRREGAYEQYF
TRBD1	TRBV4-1	CASSPGQGAEEQYF
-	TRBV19	CASSTGTQLETQYF
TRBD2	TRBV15	CATSRPRGGSEFSGANVLTF
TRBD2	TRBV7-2	CASSKPGLAGVREQFF
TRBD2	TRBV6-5	CASSSQGLAQETQYF
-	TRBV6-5	CASSFQETQYF
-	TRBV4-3	CASSPLPGSGNTIYF
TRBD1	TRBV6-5	CASSSDRGAYNEQFF
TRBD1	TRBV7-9	CASSRQGGTEAFF
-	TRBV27	CASSFEGRSYNEQFF
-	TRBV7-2	CASSLAGGVSREQYF
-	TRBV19	CASSSLDRNYNEQFF
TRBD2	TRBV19	CASSLAGVGVAGAQYF
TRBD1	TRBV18	CASSPDRGSTGELFF
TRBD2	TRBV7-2	CASSLGLAGGSNEQFF